The 16 T cell receptor beta chains in this list originate from one sample, sequenced in a study of blood T cell repertoires in COVID-19. TCRdb's table, derived via immunoSEQ multiplex PCR, lists solely in-frame clones and lacks some. In the table there are tens of thousands of clones, around four fifths of which are singletons. The sequenced material came from peripheral blood. The receptor set was obtained from a man aged 65 to 85 with acute or convalescent COVID-19.

The rearrangement uses TRBV19 and TRBJ2-2, with 7 bases aligning to TRBD2. After removal of 3 bases from V and 0 bases from J, the junction contained 7 bases not matched to a gene. The CDR3 covers 17 residues. Germline assignment: CDR1 LNHDA and CDR2 SQIVND (reference sequence). In DNA form, the CDR3 reads TGTGCCAGTAGTATTCGGGCTAGCGGAGCGAACACCGGGGAGCTGTTTTTT. It codes for CASSIRASGANTGELFF.

The V gene is TRBV28, the J gene TRBJ1-6; D perhaps matches TRBD1 (5 bases). Trimming pared 3 bases from V and 7 bases from J, leaving 13 bases between. From germline, CDR1 is MDHEN and CDR2 SYDVKM. This CDR3 has 15 residues. This CDR3 is CASSFAGRLNSPLHF. CDR3 DNA: TGTGCCAGCAGTTTCGCGGGACGGTTAAATTCACCCCTCCACTTT.

The table lists this clone with a few counts. The J gene is TRBJ1-1, the V gene TRBV7-5; the table's D call, TRBD1, has no DNA check behind it. TRBV7-5 is reported as a pseudogene. The length of the CDR3 is 15 residues. CDR3 sequence reads: CARTRTGEVDTEAFF. In nucleotides, the CDR3 is TGTGCCAGAACTCGGACAGGGGAGGTCGACACTGAAGCTTTCTTT.

This clone was detected once. The chain combines TRBV10-3 with TRBJ2-3, with a possible D match to TRBD1 (5 bases). The CDR3 has 15 amino acids. CDR1 and CDR2 from the germline V gene are ENHRY and SYGVKD. V gave up 3 bases and J gave up 3 bases, with 13 bases separating them. CDR3 DNA: TGTGCCATCAGTGATTCAGGGCGCGGTACAGATACGCAGTATTTT. Translating it yields CAISDSGRGTDTQYF.

The chain carries TRBV2 and TRBJ1-6, with 9 bases identical to TRBD1. There are 14 residues in the CDR3. With V trimmed by 7 bases and J by 7 bases, 5 bases remained unmatched. Germline V lookup: CDR1 SNHLY, CDR2 FYNNEI. CDR3 sequence (DNA): TGTGCCAGCACCATAGACAGGGGGAATTCACCCCTCCACTTT. This translates into CASTIDRGNSPLHF.

The V call is TRBV7-8, the J call TRBJ1-1; 7 nucleotides align to TRBD1. Trimming at V came to 1 base and at J to 10 bases, leaving 6 bases not matched to a gene. The CDR3 has 13 amino acids. Germline V gives CDR1 SGHVS, CDR2 FQNEAQ. The CDR3 protein is CASSLGGQLRAFF. In nucleotides, the CDR3 is TGTGCCAGCAGCTTAGGGGGACAGCTTCGAGCTTTCTTT.

The chain combines TRBV12-3 or TRBV12-4 with TRBJ1-3; D not resolved. With 1 base removed from V and 8 bases from J, the gap between germline ends came to 9 bases. This CDR3 contains 13 residues. The CDR3 here is CASSLEGRDTIYF. The CDR3 DNA sequence: TGTGCCAGCAGTTTAGAAGGGAGGGACACCATATATTTT.

The chain has TRBV28 and TRBJ1-5, with a possible D match to TRBD1 (5 bases). Trimming removed 3 bases at V and 7 bases at J, with 22 bases between. The CDR3 is made up of 17 amino acids. Germline CDR1 MDHEN, CDR2 SYDVKM. DNA for the CDR3: TGTGCCAGCAGTTTCGGGCCAGCGTCCCTCGGGGGGCAGCCCCAGCATTTT. It translates to CASSFGPASLGGQPQHF. The full variable domain, in which reference TRBV28 and TRBJ1-5 provide the parts outside the CDR3, is DVKVTQSSRYLVKRTGEKVFLECVQDMDHENMFWYRQDPGLGLRLIYFSYDVKMKEKGDIPEGYSVSREKKERFSLILESASTNQTSMYLCASSFGPASLGGQPQHFGDGTRLSIL.

The genes are TRBV28 and TRBJ2-7; D perhaps matches TRBD2 (6 bases). V was trimmed by 5 bases and J by 2 bases, leaving 13 bases between them. The CDR3 totals 14 residues. CDR1 is MDHEN, CDR2 SYDVKM, per germline. The CDR3 sequence is CASSPPGGAYEQYF. For the CDR3, the DNA is TGTGCCAGCAGTCCTCCCGGGGGAGCCTACGAGCAGTACTTC.

The V and J genes are TRBV2 and TRBJ2-5, with TRBD1 identical over 7 bases. The ends lost 5 bases at V and 2 bases at J; junction bases unmatched: 2. There are 13 residues in the CDR3. CDR1 is SNHLY, CDR2 FYNNEI, per germline. The CDR3 loop reads CASSRGQQETQYF. The DNA for the CDR3 is TGTGCCAGCAGTCGGGGACAGCAAGAGACCCAGTACTTC.

J is TRBJ2-1 and V is TRBV13; 7 bases match TRBD2. Losses at the gene ends were 6 bases for V and 8 bases for J; bases not matched to a gene: 13. This CDR3 region has 15 residues. Per the germline V gene, CDR1 is PRHDT and CDR2 is FYEKMQ (reference sequence). The CDR3 sequence is CASRVSGTSFHEQFF. The CDR3 DNA sequence: TGTGCCAGCAGGGTAAGCGGGACCTCCTTTCATGAGCAGTTCTTC.

The V and J genes are TRBV4-1 and TRBJ1-4; 9 nucleotides align to TRBD1. The V gene's germline CDR1 is MGHRA and CDR2 YSYEKL. This CDR3 spans 14 amino acids. The V and J ends lost 6 bases and 4 bases, in that order; junction bases with no gene match: 3. In nucleotides, the CDR3 is TGCGCCAGCAGACCGACAGGGGGTAATGAAAAACTGTTTTTT. Its translation is CASRPTGGNEKLFF.

The chain is built from TRBV7-8 and TRBJ1-3; D gene uncertain. This CDR3 has 14 residues. The V gene lost 1 base and the J gene lost 3 bases, with 7 bases spanning the gap. CDR1 SGHVS and CDR2 FQNEAQ come from the germline V gene. The CDR3 nucleotides read TGTGCCAGCAGCTTAGGTGTATTTGGAAACACCATATATTTT. It translates to CASSLGVFGNTIYF.

The chain couples TRBV27 to TRBJ1-6; tentative D call: TRBD1 (6 bases). The CDR3 loop spans 15 amino acids. Germline V gene sequence: CDR1 MNHEY, CDR2 SMNVEV (reference sequence). V lost 4 bases and J 5 bases, leaving 12 bases between the germline ends. The CDR3, as DNA: TGTGCCAGCAGTTGGGGGGGACAAGATAATTCACCCCTCCACTTT. It codes for CASSWGGQDNSPLHF.

The gene calls are TRBV4-2 and TRBJ2-7, with 10 bases that match TRBD2. The CDR3 covers 17 residues. The germline V gene encodes CDR1 LGHNA and CDR2 YNFKEQ. J was trimmed by 3 bases and V by 1 base; bases with no gene match: 9. The DNA for the CDR3 is TGTGCCAGCAGCCAAGTAGCTCTAGCGGGAGATCTCTACGAGCAGTACTTC. Translation gives CASSQVALAGDLYEQYF.

This chain connects TRBV2 to TRBJ2-3; 7 bases map to TRBD2. The CDR3 runs 14 residues. Losses at the gene ends were 1 base for V and 4 bases for J; bases not matched to a gene: 2. Germline V lookup: CDR1 SNHLY, CDR2 FYNNEI. The CDR3 DNA reads TGTGCCAGCAGTGAAGTTACTAGCGCAGATACGCAGTATTTT. It specifies CASSEVTSADTQYF.